The 17 T cell receptor beta chains below come from one sample, sequenced in a study of spatial heterogeneity in lung cancer. One entry per CDR3 protein results from TCRdb running MiXCR on the 5' RACE reads. The sample carries about 27,000 distinct CDR3 sequences, just over 7% recorded once. Time point defined: sample taken at primary tumor resection. General study points: Tracking of tumor mutation counts was seen in expanded intratumoral alpha and beta TCR counts.

Their specific antigens are unknown. The material was lung tumor tissue, obtained at surgery. Receptors originate from a male donor with early-stage non-small cell lung cancer.

This clonotype was seen at least ten times. The rearrangement links TRBV3-1 to TRBJ1-1, with D perhaps matching TRBD1 (6 bases). CDR1 LGHDT and CDR2 YNNKEL come from the germline V gene (reference sequence). The length of the CDR3 is 13 residues. V was cut by 2 bases and J by 5 bases, with 9 bases left in between. The CDR3, as DNA: TGTGCCAGCAGCCAAACAGGGTGGACTGAAGCTTTCTTT. Protein product: CASSQTGWTEAFF.

This clonotype was observed at least ten times. The chain uses TRBV12-3 or TRBV12-4 and TRBJ1-1; no firm D call. The V and J ends lost 2 bases and 11 bases respectively, with 9 bases between them. The CDR3 sequence is 11 residues long. The CDR3 sequence is CASSLSLKAFF. CDR3 nucleotides: TGTGCCAGCAGTTTATCTCTGAAGGCTTTCTTT.

This clonotype has ten or more counts. This sequence joins TRBV20-1 and TRBJ1-6; D unresolved. The length of the CDR3 is 15 residues. CDR1 is DFQATT and CDR2 is SNEGSKA in the germline V gene (reference sequence). With 3 bases removed from V and 0 bases from J, the gap between germline ends came to 9 bases. The CDR3 DNA reads TGCAGTGCTAGCGCGGCTAGCTCCTATAATTCACCCCTCCACTTT. This gives the protein CSASAASSYNSPLHF.

V usage is TRBV6-1 and J usage is TRBJ2-7; TRBD2 matches 7 bases. In germline, CDR1 is MNHNS, CDR2 SASEGT. The CDR3 has 15 residues. With 1 base clipped from V and 3 bases from J, the junction kept 6 bases outside the gene matches. The CDR3 is CASSEVRQRDYEQYF. The CDR3 nucleotides are TGTGCCAGCAGTGAAGTCCGGCAGCGGGACTACGAGCAGTACTTC.

This clonotype was found a few times. This chain connects TRBV10-3 to TRBJ1-2; 7 bases line up with TRBD1. The CDR3 has 14 amino acids. The V gene's germline CDR1 is ENHRY and CDR2 SYGVKD. V was clipped by 9 bases and J by 1 base; unmatched bases: 8. CDR3 bases: TGTGCCATGGCTACAGGGGCCGGTAACTATGGCTACACCTTC. Translating gives CAMATGAGNYGYTF.

This clonotype was found many times. V and J are TRBV6-5 and TRBJ1-2; 9 bases line up with TRBD1. V was clipped by 5 bases and J by 7 bases; unmatched bases: 8. Germline lookup yields CDR1 MNHEY and CDR2 SVGAGI. The CDR3 sequence is 14 residues long. Here the CDR3 DNA reads TGTGCCAGCAGTCCGGACAGGGGAGGGAGTGGCTACACCTTC. This encodes CASSPDRGGSGYTF.

This chain joins TRBV7-2 and TRBJ1-1; D not resolved. Germline CDR1 SGHTA, CDR2 FQGNSA. Trimming removed 3 bases at V and 2 bases at J, with 10 bases between. The CDR3 extends over 14 amino acids. CDR3: CASSFLASNTEAFF. The CDR3 DNA follows: TGTGCCAGCAGCTTTTTGGCGTCAAACACTGAAGCTTTCTTT. Supplemented by reference TRBV7-2 and TRBJ1-1, the full variable domain reads GAGVSQSPSNKVTEKGKDVELRCDPISGHTALYWYRQSLGQGLEFLIYFQGNSAPDKSGLPSDRFSAERTGGSVSTLTIQRTQQEDSAVYLCASSFLASNTEAFFGQGTRLTVV.

The rearrangement links TRBV11-3 to TRBJ2-3; D is perhaps TRBD1 or TRBD2 (6 bases each). V was shortened by 5 bases and J by 6 bases, with 12 bases between the two germline ends. Germline V gene data show CDR1 as SGHNT and CDR2 as YENEEA. The CDR3 extends over 13 amino acids. CDR3 protein: CASSPGGHDTQYF. The CDR3 DNA is TGTGCCAGCAGCCCCGGGGGCCACGATACGCAGTATTTT.

This clonotype occurred many times. The chain is built from TRBV6-5 and TRBJ1-1, with a tentative D call TRBD1 (5 bases). The CDR3 loop spans 13 amino acids. The germline CDR1 and CDR2 sequences are MNHEY and SVGAGI. Trimming left V 4 bases short and J 1 base short, with 7 bases between. Here the CDR3 reads CASSWTPNTEAFF. CDR3 nucleotide sequence: TGTGCCAGCAGTTGGACACCGAACACTGAAGCTTTCTTT.

This clonotype came up many times. Here the CDR3 reads CSAGGDTQYF. The CDR3 DNA is TGCAGCGCAGGTGGAGATACGCAGTATTTT. The V call is TRBV29-1, the J call TRBJ2-3; unclear D gene. CDR1 SQVTM and CDR2 ANQGSEA come from the germline V gene. The germline V and J ends were trimmed by 7 bases and 5 bases, with 7 bases remaining between them. CDR3 length: 10 amino acids.

This clonotype was observed at least ten times. This chain joins TRBV7-2 and TRBJ2-7; 7 bases are a match to TRBD1. CDR1 and CDR2 from the germline V gene are SGHTA and FQGNSA. The CDR3 spans 14 residues. V lost 5 bases and J lost 4; bases outside the gene matches: 8. The CDR3 loop reads CASSPRTGGYEQYF. The CDR3 bases are TGTGCCAGCAGCCCACGGACAGGAGGTTACGAGCAGTACTTC.

This clonotype was seen repeatedly, ten times or more. The rearrangement uses TRBV6-7 and TRBJ2-1; D may be TRBD1 (5 bases). TRBV6-7 is reported as an ORF; its role is uncertain. V lost 4 bases and J lost 5, with 6 bases in between. The CDR3 consists of 12 residues. CDR3 protein: CASSSRDNEQFF. In DNA, the CDR3 is TGTGCCAGCAGTTCCAGGGACAATGAGCAGTTCTTC.

This clonotype was seen more than once but under ten times. V usage is TRBV20-1 and J usage is TRBJ2-7; a possible D gene is TRBD1 (6 bases). This CDR3 has 13 amino acids. The V and J ends lost 3 bases and 0 bases respectively, with 9 bases between them. The germline CDR1 and CDR2 sequences are DFQATT and SNEGSKA (reference sequence). This CDR3 is CSARDSSSYEQYF. CDR3 in DNA: TGCAGTGCTAGGGACAGCAGCTCCTACGAGCAGTACTTC.

This clonotype was recorded many times. The gene calls are TRBV6-1 and TRBJ2-7; TRBD2 is a possible D gene (5 bases). CDR1 is MNHNS, CDR2 SASEGT, per germline. V lost 1 base, J lost 8 bases, and 12 bases lay in between. The CDR3 runs to 13 residues. For the CDR3, the DNA is TGTGCCAGCAGTGAAGGAGACGGCGGGCAGCAGTACTTC. Amino acids: CASSEGDGGQQYF.

This clonotype was detected many times. This chain links TRBV9 with TRBJ1-1, with D hard to call. V lost 0 bases and J lost 0, with 12 bases in between. CDR1 is SGDLS and CDR2 is YYNGEE in the germline V gene. This CDR3 region has 16 residues. DNA of the CDR3: TGTGCCAGCAGCGTAGACGGGAACCCATTGAACACTGAAGCTTTCTTT. Translation: CASSVDGNPLNTEAFF.

In this sample, this clonotype turned up a few times. The J gene is TRBJ1-2, the V gene TRBV6-4, with 8 bases lining up with TRBD1. The CDR3 has 14 residues. V shed 6 bases and J 5 bases; nucleotides not matched to a gene: 8. Germline loops: CDR1 MRHNA, CDR2 SNTAGT. The DNA of the CDR3 is TGTGCCAGCAGCCACGGACAGGGTAGTTATGGCTACACCTTC. Its translation: CASSHGQGSYGYTF.

This clonotype was seen at least ten times. The rearrangement joins TRBV6-5 to TRBJ2-4; D perhaps matches TRBD1 (5 bases). Germline assignment: CDR1 MNHEY and CDR2 SVGAGI. Deletions cut 7 bases from V and 0 bases from J, with 10 bases between. This CDR3 spans 14 amino acids. The CDR3 region is CASTDKLAKNIQYF. The DNA for the CDR3 is TGTGCCAGCACGGACAAATTAGCCAAAAACATTCAGTACTTC.